This T cell receptor beta chain originates from a study of technical replicates of blood from several donors (dated by TCRdb to 2017 to 2019). On this clone itself: It has no known antigen specificity. Qualities for individual bases were not recorded, and no much larger clone is one base off.

V lost 0 bases and J lost 10 bases; the stretch between them is 8 bases long. Per the germline V gene (reference sequence), PRHDT is the CDR1 and FYEKMQ is the CDR2. The CDR3 runs 12 residues from the cysteine to the phenylalanine. The CDR3 DNA has 36 bases and is translated from base 1. Libraries were constructed by the immunoSEQ multiplex PCR assay. Held by TCRdb, this immuneACCESS table contains in-frame sequences only and omits some clones. Under half of the omission traces to an unresolved V gene where checked; the cause of the rest is unknown. The sample data list about 75,000 clones, and 91% of these were observed just once. The biggest ten clones account for 0.35% to 0.4% of the sample.

Here the chain combines TRBV13 and TRBJ2-3, and the D gene may be TRBD2, 6 bases matching. Material: T cells isolated from PBMCs. This clonotype originated in a human donor in good health. Some clones in this sample may be carry-over from other donors' samples. CDR3 reads: CASSLGTRAQYF. DNA sequence: TGTGCCAGCAGCTTAGGGACTAGAGCGCAGTATTTT.